One sample yielded the 29 T cell receptor beta chains listed below, sequenced in a study of blood T cell repertoires in COVID-19. Sequenced by immunoSEQ multiplex PCR; TCRdb stores in-frame clones only, minus some. The sample carries fewer than 15,000 clones, around 87% recorded once. The source material was peripheral blood. Source of these receptors: a human donor in a cohort sampled during active COVID-19.

V gene TRBV4-2 combines with J gene TRBJ1-2; 7 positions match TRBD1. Germline CDR1 is LGHNA and CDR2 is YNFKEQ. The CDR3 extends over 14 amino acids. Trimming cost V 4 bases and J 3 bases; bases outside gene matches: 5. CDR3 residues: CASSLGQTHYGYTF. Here the CDR3 DNA reads TGTGCCAGCAGCCTGGGACAGACGCACTATGGCTACACCTTC.

The J gene is TRBJ2-5, the V gene TRBV6-2 or TRBV6-3; 7 nucleotides match TRBD1. V lost 5 bases to trimming and J lost 2 bases; unmatched junction nucleotides: 14. Germline V gene sequence: CDR1 MNHEY, CDR2 SVGEGT. This CDR3 contains 17 residues. CDR3 nucleotide sequence: TGTGCCAGCAGTGTACAGGGGAAGGGCTACTTGCAAGAGACCCAGTACTTC. Encoded protein: CASSVQGKGYLQETQYF.

The gene calls are TRBV18 and TRBJ1-1, with D unclear. Germline V gene lookup returns CDR1 KGHSH and CDR2 LQKENI. Deletions cut 2 bases from V and 7 bases from J, with 11 bases between. The CDR3 length is 13 residues. The CDR3 spells CASSPTVFFEAFF. CDR3 nucleotide sequence: TGTGCCAGCTCACCAACGGTGTTTTTTGAAGCTTTCTTT.

The chain combines TRBV19 with TRBJ2-2; TRBD1 agrees at 8 bases. The V gene end was trimmed by 6 bases and the J gene end by 4 bases; junction bases not matched to a gene: 7. Looked up from germline, CDR1 is LNHDA and CDR2 is SQIVND (reference sequence). CDR3 size: 15 residues. CDR3 sequence reads: CASRPTRGLTGELFF. CDR3 nucleotides: TGTGCCAGTAGGCCGACCAGGGGGCTCACCGGGGAGCTGTTTTTT.

The rearrangement links TRBV5-1 to TRBJ2-7, with 9 bases lining up with TRBD1. Unmatched junction bases numbered 8, after V lost 2 bases and J lost 5 bases. Germline lookup yields CDR1 SGHRS and CDR2 YFSETQ. The CDR3 contains 15 residues. The CDR3: CASSLGQGRVNEQYF. As DNA, the CDR3 is TGCGCCAGCAGCTTAGGACAGGGGAGGGTGAACGAGCAGTACTTC.

The rearrangement uses TRBV3-1 (or the pseudogene TRBV3-2) and TRBJ2-1; 11 nucleotides match TRBD2. The V gene end was trimmed by 1 base and the J gene end by 10 bases; junction bases not matched to a gene: 9. Per the germline V gene, CDR1 is LGHDT and CDR2 is YNNKEL (reference sequence). The CDR3 contains 16 residues. CDR3 sequence reads: CASSQGSGGALREQFF. CDR3 coding DNA: TGTGCCAGCAGCCAAGGTAGCGGGGGGGCCCTGAGGGAGCAGTTCTTC.

This sequence joins TRBV5-1 and TRBJ1-1; 9 nucleotides align to TRBD1. V dropped 3 bases and J dropped 4; count of bases not matched to a gene: 4. CDR1 SGHRS and CDR2 YFSETQ come from the germline V gene. The CDR3 is 14 amino acids. The chain's CDR3 is CASSSLTGGTEAFF. For the CDR3, the DNA is TGCGCCAGCAGCTCTCTGACAGGGGGCACTGAAGCTTTCTTT.

The chain recombines TRBV9 with TRBJ1-2; TRBD1 matches at 7 bases. The ends lost 4 bases at V and 0 bases at J; junction bases unmatched: 6. Germline values: CDR1 SGDLS, CDR2 YYNGEE. The CDR3 spans 15 residues. CDR3 sequence: CASSPWTGTNYGYTF. In nucleotides, the CDR3 is TGTGCCAGCAGCCCCTGGACAGGAACTAACTATGGCTACACCTTC.

The chain carries TRBV4-3 and TRBJ1-2; 9 bases agree with TRBD1. Germline values: CDR1 LGHNA, CDR2 YSLEER. After removal of 0 bases from V and 4 bases from J, the junction contained 3 bases not matched to a gene. The CDR3 length is 15 residues. The CDR3 sequence is CASSQDPGQGYGYTF. CDR3 DNA: TGCGCCAGCAGCCAAGATCCGGGACAGGGCTATGGCTACACCTTC.

V and J are TRBV9 and TRBJ2-1, with TRBD1 as a possible D gene (6 bases). The germline gives CDR1 SGDLS, CDR2 YYNGEE. The germline V and J ends were trimmed by 3 bases and 7 bases, with 11 bases remaining between them. The CDR3 loop spans 13 amino acids. The CDR3 DNA reads TGTGCCAGCAGCGGCCACAGGGCGAATGAGCAGTTCTTC. Translating gives CASSGHRANEQFF.

V is TRBV19 and J is TRBJ1-1; 10 nucleotides line up with TRBD1. The germline CDR1 and CDR2 sequences are LNHDA and SQIVND (reference sequence). The junction had 5 bases not matched to a gene; V was cut back by 6 bases and J by 1 base. The CDR3 has 15 amino acids. The CDR3 protein is CASRWTGGTNTEAFF. The CDR3 DNA reads as TGTGCCAGTAGGTGGACAGGGGGAACGAACACTGAAGCTTTCTTT.

This chain's CDR3 is CASSLEGQGTEAFF. The CDR3 nucleotides read TGTGCCAGCAGCCTCGAGGGGCAGGGGACTGAAGCTTTCTTT. The chain combines TRBV2 with TRBJ1-1; D may be TRBD1 (6 bases). The CDR3 totals 14 residues. CDR1 SNHLY and CDR2 FYNNEI come from the germline V gene. With 6 bases removed from V and 5 bases from J, the gap between germline ends came to 16 bases.

This clone occurred once. The chain couples TRBV7-8 to TRBJ2-2; maybe TRBD1 (6 bases). V lost 6 bases to trimming and J lost 0 bases, with 14 bases between them. CDR1 SGHVS and CDR2 FQNEAQ come from the germline V gene. CDR3 size: 16 residues. The CDR3 bases are TGTGCCAGCAGATCCCCGGGACAAGCGAACACCGGGGAGCTGTTTTTT. Amino acids: CASRSPGQANTGELFF.

The rearrangement joins TRBV6-5 to TRBJ2-7, with 8 bases aligning to TRBD2. The V gene's germline CDR1 is MNHEY and CDR2 SVGAGI. The CDR3 spans 15 residues. Trimming at V came to 4 bases and at J to 4 bases, leaving 9 bases not matched to a gene. The CDR3, as DNA: TGTGCCAGCAGTTCCCCGGGGGGGCGAACGTACGAGCAGTACTTC. This gives the protein CASSSPGGRTYEQYF.

By proportion, this clone is medium-sized. V usage is TRBV2 and J usage is TRBJ1-2; TRBD1 agrees at 8 bases. This CDR3 comprises 18 residues. The germline V gene has CDR1 SNHLY and CDR2 FYNNEI. V was clipped by 8 bases and J by 0 bases; unmatched bases: 17. The CDR3 here is CASSPVDRGSVANYGYTF. The CDR3 region has the DNA TGTGCCAGCTCCCCGGTCGACAGGGGATCCGTAGCTAACTATGGCTACACCTTC.

V gene TRBV4-3 combines with J gene TRBJ2-7; tentatively, D is TRBD2 (6 bases). Germline CDR1 and CDR2: LGHNA and YSLEER. The CDR3 totals 16 residues. Trimming left V 0 bases short and J 2 bases short, with 14 bases between. CDR3 nucleotide sequence: TGCGCCAGCAGCCAAGATCTTTCTCGACTAGCCTACGAGCAGTACTTC. Its translation: CASSQDLSRLAYEQYF.

This chain uses TRBV9 with TRBJ1-1; TRBD1 might be the D (5 bases). Trimming removed 4 bases from V and 1 base from J, with 11 bases in between. The CDR3 loop spans 14 amino acids. Germline-derived CDR1 and CDR2 are SGDLS and YYNGEE. The CDR3 is CASSRTGGNTEAFF. The CDR3 region has the DNA TGTGCCAGCAGCCGAACGGGGGGGAACACTGAAGCTTTCTTT. Based on the CDR3 plus reference TRBV9 and TRBJ1-1, the full variable domain is DSGVTQTPKHLITATGQRVTLRCSPRSGDLSVYWYQQSLDQGLQFLIQYYNGEERAKGNILERFSAQQFPDLHSELNLSSLELGDSALYFCASSRTGGNTEAFFGQGTRLTVV.

The CDR3 spells CASNRQGATEAFF. The DNA of the CDR3 is TGTGCCAGTAATCGACAGGGGGCAACTGAAGCTTTCTTT. The chain recombines TRBV19 with TRBJ1-1, with 10 positions matching TRBD1. Germline-derived CDR1 and CDR2 are LNHDA and SQIVND (reference sequence). With V trimmed by 7 bases and J by 5 bases, 4 bases remained unmatched. The CDR3 contains 13 residues.

This chain connects TRBV9 to TRBJ1-6; D is undetermined. The CDR3 contains 12 residues. V was clipped by 7 bases and J by 7 bases, with 9 bases between them. Germline CDR1 SGDLS, CDR2 YYNGEE. The CDR3 region is CASGQTNSPLHF. The CDR3 DNA is TGTGCCAGCGGGCAGACAAATTCACCCCTCCACTTT.

The chain couples TRBV5-1 to TRBJ2-2; 10 bases map to TRBD1. The CDR3 runs 17 residues. Germline trimming cut 0 bases from V and 6 bases from J; bases unmatched to any gene: 8. Germline V gives CDR1 SGHRS, CDR2 YFSETQ. CDR3 nucleotides: TGCGCCAGCAGCTTGGCCTATGGGACAGGGGAAGCCGGGGAGCTGTTTTTT. It yields the protein CASSLAYGTGEAGELFF.

The chain uses TRBV5-4 and TRBJ1-1, with D tentatively TRBD1 (5 bases). The V end was cut by 4 bases, the J end by 1 base, with 14 bases between. The CDR3 has 15 residues. Germline V gene lookup returns CDR1 SGHNT and CDR2 YYREEE (reference sequence). The CDR3 DNA is TGTGCCAGCAGCCCCGCCTTTACAGGGAACACTGAAGCTTTCTTT. Translating gives CASSPAFTGNTEAFF.

The J gene is TRBJ2-1, the V gene TRBV5-1; TRBD1 matches at 8 bases. Germline values: CDR1 SGHRS, CDR2 YFSETQ. The CDR3 is 14 residues long. The trim removed 4 bases at V and 8 bases at J, leaving 8 bases unmatched. The CDR3 sequence is CASSHGTGGYEQFF. The CDR3 DNA reads as TGCGCCAGCAGCCACGGGACAGGCGGCTATGAGCAGTTCTTC. Full variable domain (rest looked up from reference TRBV5-1 and TRBJ2-1): KAGVTQTPRYLIKTRGQQVTLSCSPISGHRSVSWYQQTPGQGLQFLFEYFSETQRNKGNFPGRFSGRQFSNSRSEMNVSTLELGDSALYLCASSHGTGGYEQFFGPGTRLTVL.

J is TRBJ2-1 and V is TRBV5-1; D possibly corresponds to TRBD1 (6 bases). Germline CDR1 SGHRS, CDR2 YFSETQ. V lost 2 bases, J lost 0 bases, and 12 bases lay in between. The CDR3 is made up of 16 amino acids. CDR3 in amino acids: CASSLDRTSSYNEQFF. CDR3 in DNA: TGCGCCAGCAGCTTAGACAGGACAAGCTCCTACAATGAGCAGTTCTTC.

The chain combines TRBV5-1 with TRBJ1-4; D is possibly TRBD1 (6 bases). This CDR3 is built from 16 residues. With 2 bases removed from V and 5 bases from J, the gap between germline ends came to 16 bases. CDR1 is SGHRS and CDR2 is YFSETQ in the germline V gene. The CDR3 region has the DNA TGCGCCAGCAGCTTCTCCCTACAGGGCGGCAATGAAAAACTGTTTTTT. Amino acid sequence: CASSFSLQGGNEKLFF.

This chain joins TRBV7-2 and TRBJ1-1; D unresolved. Trimming removed 1 base from V and 5 bases from J, with 8 bases in between. Germline V CDR1 and CDR2: SGHTA, FQGNSA. CDR3 length: 13 amino acids. The CDR3 nucleotides read TGTGCCAGCAGCTTAGGGCCGAGGACTGAAGCTTTCTTT. Encoded protein: CASSLGPRTEAFF.

The chain links TRBV5-1 to TRBJ2-7, with a possible D match to TRBD2 (6 bases). This CDR3 is 15 amino acids long. The ends were cut back, 4 bases at V and 5 bases at J, with 19 bases in the middle. In germline, CDR1 is SGHRS, CDR2 YFSETQ. The CDR3 region has the DNA TGCGCCAGCAGCCCCCTGGGCGGGGATTGGAACGAGCAGTACTTC. Translated: CASSPLGGDWNEQYF.

The chain links TRBV2 to TRBJ2-1; D is possibly TRBD1 (6 bases). The CDR3 extends over 14 amino acids. V lost 4 bases and J lost 9, with 16 bases in between. Germline CDR1 SNHLY, CDR2 FYNNEI. As DNA, the CDR3 is TGTGCCAGCAGTGCACAGGGTATGTCGGGTGAGCAGTTCTTC. Residues: CASSAQGMSGEQFF.

V and J are TRBV6-2 or TRBV6-3 and TRBJ1-2; the match to TRBD1 covers 11 bases. This CDR3 is 16 amino acids long. Losses at the gene ends were 2 bases for V and 4 bases for J; bases not matched to a gene: 6. Germline loops: CDR1 MNHEY, CDR2 SVGEGT. CDR3 amino acids: CASSYRRTGGGYGYTF. The CDR3 nucleotides read TGTGCCAGCAGTTACCGACGGACAGGGGGCGGCTATGGCTACACCTTC.

This clone occurred a few times. The rearrangement joins TRBV18 to TRBJ1-4; 10 bases are a match to TRBD1. J lost 8 bases, V lost 3 bases, and 9 bases had no gene match. CDR1 is KGHSH, CDR2 LQKENI, per germline. CDR3 length: 16 residues. CDR3 coding DNA: TGTGCCAGCTCACCCCCCGACAGGGGGCCGGGCGAAAAACTGTTTTTT. It is translated as CASSPPDRGPGEKLFF. Full variable domain (rest looked up from reference TRBV18 and TRBJ1-4): NAGVMQNPRHLVRRRGQEARLRCSPMKGHSHVYWYRQLPEEGLKFMVYLQKENIIDESGMPKERFSAEFPKEGPSILRIQQVVRGDSAAYFCASSPPDRGPGEKLFFGSGTQLSVL.